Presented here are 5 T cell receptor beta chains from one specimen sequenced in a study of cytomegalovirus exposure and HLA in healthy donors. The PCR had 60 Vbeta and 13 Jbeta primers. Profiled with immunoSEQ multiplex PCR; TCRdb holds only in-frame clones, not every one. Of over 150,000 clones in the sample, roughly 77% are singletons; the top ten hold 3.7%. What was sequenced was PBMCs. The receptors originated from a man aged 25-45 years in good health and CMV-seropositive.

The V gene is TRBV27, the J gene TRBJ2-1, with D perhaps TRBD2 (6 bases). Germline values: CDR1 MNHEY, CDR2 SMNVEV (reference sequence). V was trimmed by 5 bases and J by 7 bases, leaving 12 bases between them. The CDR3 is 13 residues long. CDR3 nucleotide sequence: TGTGCCAGCAGTCCTACTAGCTTTAATGAGCAGTTCTTC. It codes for CASSPTSFNEQFF.

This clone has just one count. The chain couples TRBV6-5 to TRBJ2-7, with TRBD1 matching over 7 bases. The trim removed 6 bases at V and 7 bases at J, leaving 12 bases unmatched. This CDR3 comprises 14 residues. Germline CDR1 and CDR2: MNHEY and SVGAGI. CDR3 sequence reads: CASRYGVLQGEQYF. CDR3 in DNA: TGTGCCAGCAGATACGGGGTTCTACAGGGGGAGCAGTACTTC.

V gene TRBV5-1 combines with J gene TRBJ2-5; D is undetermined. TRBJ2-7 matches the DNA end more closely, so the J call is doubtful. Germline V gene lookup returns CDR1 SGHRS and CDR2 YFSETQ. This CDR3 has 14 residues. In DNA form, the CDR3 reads TGCGCCAGCAGCTTAATTCTTTCTCCCGCCGAGCAGTACTTC. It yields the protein CASSLILSPAEQYF.

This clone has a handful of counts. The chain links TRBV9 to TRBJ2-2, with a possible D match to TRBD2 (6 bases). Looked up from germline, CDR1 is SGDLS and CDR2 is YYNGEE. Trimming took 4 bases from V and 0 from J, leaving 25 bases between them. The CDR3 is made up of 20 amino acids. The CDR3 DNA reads TGTGCCAGCAGCCCAAGGTTCCTGGGGCGGGGACCCTCGAACACCGGGGAGCTGTTTTTT. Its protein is CASSPRFLGRGPSNTGELFF.

The chain's CDR3 is CASRPDWAGELFF. As DNA, the CDR3 is TGTGCCAGCAGACCAGACTGGGCCGGGGAGCTGTTTTTT. This chain connects TRBV6-4 to TRBJ2-2, with D hard to call. V lost 6 bases and J lost 6, with 11 bases in between. Germline V gene data show CDR1 as MRHNA and CDR2 as SNTAGT. CDR3 size: 13 residues.